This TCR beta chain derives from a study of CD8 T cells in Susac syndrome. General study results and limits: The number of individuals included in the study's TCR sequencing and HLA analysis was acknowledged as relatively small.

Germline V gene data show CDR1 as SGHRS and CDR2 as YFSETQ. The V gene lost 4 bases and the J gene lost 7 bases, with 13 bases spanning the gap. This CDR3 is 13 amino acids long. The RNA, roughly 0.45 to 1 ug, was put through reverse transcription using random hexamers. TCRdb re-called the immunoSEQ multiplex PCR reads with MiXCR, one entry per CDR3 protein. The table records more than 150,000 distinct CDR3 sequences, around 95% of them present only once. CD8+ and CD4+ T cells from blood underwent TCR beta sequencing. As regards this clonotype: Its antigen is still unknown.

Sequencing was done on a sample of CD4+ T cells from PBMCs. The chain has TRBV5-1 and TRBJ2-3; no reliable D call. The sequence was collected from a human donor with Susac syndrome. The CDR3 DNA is TGCGCCAGCAGCCCACGTTTCATGAATACGCAGTATTTT. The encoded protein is CASSPRFMNTQYF. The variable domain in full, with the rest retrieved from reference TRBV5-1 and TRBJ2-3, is KAGVTQTPRYLIKTRGQQVTLSCSPISGHRSVSWYQQTPGQGLQFLFEYFSETQRNKGNFPGRFSGRQFSNSRSEMNVSTLELGDSALYLCASSPRFMNTQYFGPGTRLTVL.